Shown below are 29 T cell receptor beta chains from a single sample sequenced in a study of cytomegalovirus exposure and HLA in healthy donors. It was with 60 Vbeta and 13 Jbeta primers that the PCR ran. Produced via immunoSEQ multiplex PCR; TCRdb's table is partial and in-frame only. The sample has roughly 180,000 clones, roughly 88% seen once. The source material was PBMCs. The receptors were gathered from a man between 18 and 29 years old in good health and CMV-seropositive.

The CDR3 sequence: CASSDGLSEQYF. The CDR3 coding sequence is TGTGCCAGCAGCGACGGACTGTCCGAGCAGTACTTC. The rearrangement uses TRBV7-8 and TRBJ2-7, with D maybe TRBD2 (5 bases). From germline, CDR1 is SGHVS and CDR2 FQNEAQ. The V end lost 5 bases, the J end lost 6 bases, and 11 bases lay between the germline ends. This CDR3 spans 12 amino acids.

This chain uses TRBV13 with TRBJ2-3, with TRBD1 identical over 8 bases. Germline-derived CDR1 and CDR2 are PRHDT and FYEKMQ (reference sequence). Losses at the gene ends were 4 bases for V and 0 bases for J; bases not matched to a gene: 6. CDR3 length: 16 amino acids. CDR3 loop: CASSSGQGTSTDTQYF. The CDR3 DNA reads as TGTGCCAGCAGCTCCGGACAGGGAACTAGCACAGATACGCAGTATTTT.

The chain has TRBV5-1 and TRBJ1-2, with 10 bases aligning to TRBD1. The CDR3 consists of 18 residues. V lost 2 bases to trimming and J lost 6 bases; unmatched junction nucleotides: 16. The V gene's germline CDR1 is SGHRS and CDR2 YFSETQ. The CDR3 nucleotides read TGCGCCAGCAGCTTACAGACAGGGGGCGAGTTAGCACGTCATGGCTACACCTTC. Translation gives CASSLQTGGELARHGYTF.

CDR3 amino acids: CASSPPGSQYPLGYTF. In nucleotides, the CDR3 is TGTGCCAGCAGCCCCCCGGGATCTCAATACCCGTTAGGCTACACCTTC. The chain carries TRBV11-2 and TRBJ1-2; D gene uncertain. V was trimmed by 5 bases and J by 8 bases, leaving 24 bases between them. The CDR3 has 16 residues. CDR1 is SGHAT, CDR2 FQNNGV, per germline.

The chain is built from TRBV5-1 and TRBJ2-5, with TRBD2 matching 7 bases. The CDR3 runs 17 residues. The germline V gene encodes CDR1 SGHRS and CDR2 YFSETQ. V dropped 0 bases and J dropped 2; count of bases not matched to a gene: 10. CDR3 sequence (DNA): TGCGCCAGCAGCTTGGCCGGGTCTAGCGGATTTCAAGAGACCCAGTACTTC. Protein sequence: CASSLAGSSGFQETQYF. The variable domain in full, with the rest retrieved from reference TRBV5-1 and TRBJ2-5, is KAGVTQTPRYLIKTRGQQVTLSCSPISGHRSVSWYQQTPGQGLQFLFEYFSETQRNKGNFPGRFSGRQFSNSRSEMNVSTLELGDSALYLCASSLAGSSGFQETQYFGPGTRLLVL.

The chain is built from TRBV15 and TRBJ1-5; 7 bases are a match to TRBD1. The CDR3 loop spans 13 amino acids. The germline CDR1 and CDR2 sequences are LNHNV and YYDKDF (reference sequence). V lost 7 bases, J lost 3 bases, and 3 bases stayed unmatched. The CDR3 region is CATNQGVNQPQHF. In nucleotides, the CDR3 is TGTGCCACCAACCAGGGGGTCAATCAGCCCCAGCATTTT.

The CDR3 bases are TGTGCCAGCAGCCAGATCGGGTACGAGCAGTACTTC. Its translation: CASSQIGYEQYF. The chain is built from TRBV7-2 and TRBJ2-5; D call uncertain. TRBJ2-7 matches the DNA end more closely, so the J call is doubtful. The CDR3 covers 12 residues. Per the germline V gene, CDR1 is SGHTA and CDR2 is FQGNSA.

V is TRBV7-6 and J is TRBJ2-3; D not resolved. V gave up 1 base and J gave up 0 bases, with 11 bases separating them. The CDR3 loop spans 16 amino acids. CDR1 SGHVS and CDR2 FNYEAQ come from the germline V gene. This CDR3 is CASSLGASTSTDTQYF. In DNA form, the CDR3 reads TGTGCCAGCAGCTTAGGGGCCAGTACTAGCACAGATACGCAGTATTTT.

The chain has TRBV5-1 and TRBJ1-3; D is unclear. The V end lost 3 bases, the J end lost 4 bases, and 14 bases lay between the germline ends. Germline assignment: CDR1 SGHRS and CDR2 YFSETQ. This CDR3 spans 15 amino acids. The CDR3 region has the DNA TGCGCCAGCAGCTCCCAACCGGGTTACGGAAACACCATATATTTT. Residues: CASSSQPGYGNTIYF.

This sequence joins TRBV5-1 and TRBJ1-6, with TRBD1 matching 9 bases. V lost 3 bases to trimming and J lost 7 bases; unmatched junction nucleotides: 8. The CDR3 contains 16 residues. The germline V gene has CDR1 SGHRS and CDR2 YFSETQ. CDR3 coding DNA: TGCGCCAGCAGCTGGGGGGACAGGGACACAAATTCACCCCTCCACTTT. It is translated as CASSWGDRDTNSPLHF. The full variable domain, completed using reference TRBV5-1 and TRBJ1-6, is KAGVTQTPRYLIKTRGQQVTLSCSPISGHRSVSWYQQTPGQGLQFLFEYFSETQRNKGNFPGRFSGRQFSNSRSEMNVSTLELGDSALYLCASSWGDRDTNSPLHFGNGTRLTVT.

The chain carries TRBV30 and TRBJ1-5; no reliable D call. Germline-derived CDR1 and CDR2 are GTSNPN and SVGIG (reference sequence). The V and J ends lost 2 bases and 7 bases respectively, with 12 bases between them. This CDR3 region has 13 residues. This CDR3 reads CAWSTALGQPQHF. CDR3 DNA sequence: TGTGCCTGGAGTACCGCCCTCGGGCAGCCCCAGCATTTT.

Written as DNA, the CDR3 is TGTGCCTGGAGTGCAGCCTACGAGCAGTACTTC. It translates to CAWSAAYEQYF. This chain links TRBV30 with TRBJ2-7, with unresolved D. The germline V and J ends were trimmed by 1 base and 2 bases, with 3 bases remaining between them. This CDR3 spans 11 amino acids. Looked up from germline, CDR1 is GTSNPN and CDR2 is SVGIG (reference sequence).

The chain employs TRBV6-1 and TRBJ1-1; 7 positions agree with TRBD1. This CDR3 is built from 13 residues. Germline CDR1 MNHNS, CDR2 SASEGT. V lost 8 bases, J lost 0 bases, and 3 bases stayed unmatched. CDR3 region: CASVDRVNTEAFF. CDR3 DNA: TGTGCCAGCGTAGACAGGGTGAACACTGAAGCTTTCTTT.

This sequence joins TRBV6-1 and TRBJ1-1, with 7 bases that match TRBD1. The junction had 4 bases not matched to a gene; V was cut back by 6 bases and J by 0 bases. CDR3 size: 14 residues. The germline V gene encodes CDR1 MNHNS and CDR2 SASEGT. CDR3 protein: CASREGQMNTEAFF. In DNA, the CDR3 is TGTGCCAGCAGAGAGGGACAGATGAACACTGAAGCTTTCTTT.

The gene calls are TRBV7-9 and TRBJ2-5, with 11 bases matching TRBD2. Germline CDR1 SEHNR, CDR2 FQNEAQ (reference sequence). The trim removed 11 bases at V and 5 bases at J, leaving 4 bases unmatched. This CDR3 region has 12 residues. The CDR3 DNA reads TGTGCCCTACTAGCGGGGGTGGAGACCCAGTACTTC. Protein product: CALLAGVETQYF.

The V call is TRBV5-1, the J call TRBJ2-7, with D possibly matching TRBD1 (6 bases). V was pared by 4 bases and J by 4 bases, with 12 bases between. CDR1 SGHRS and CDR2 YFSETQ come from the germline V gene. This CDR3 comprises 13 residues. The DNA of the CDR3 is TGCGCCAGCAGCATTCTAACAGGGTACGAGCAGTACTTC. Residues: CASSILTGYEQYF.

The chain links TRBV12-1 to TRBJ1-2; the table assigns TRBD1, which was not confirmed against the DNA. TRBV12-1 is labeled a pseudogene. The CDR3 sequence is 15 residues long. The CDR3 loop is CASSFAWGHQRGYTF. For the CDR3, the DNA is TGTGCCAGCAGCTTTGCGTGGGGACACCAACGAGGCTACACCTTC.

The V gene is TRBV29-1, the J gene TRBJ1-2; TRBD1 agrees at 7 bases. V trimming: 4 bases; J trimming: 5 bases; junction bases outside the gene matches: 4. The CDR3 loop spans 12 amino acids. Germline V gene lookup returns CDR1 SQVTM and CDR2 ANQGSEA. As DNA, the CDR3 is TGCAGCGTTGGGGACAGCGCTTATGGCTACACCTTC. Its translation: CSVGDSAYGYTF.

V gene TRBV10-3 combines with J gene TRBJ2-2; D possibly corresponds to TRBD2 (6 bases). Deletions cut 6 bases from V and 4 bases from J, with 18 bases between. Germline V gives CDR1 ENHRY, CDR2 SYGVKD. The CDR3 covers 16 residues. The CDR3 DNA reads TGTGCCATCAGGGACGCTAGTTTGGGGGGCACCGGGGAGCTGTTTTTT. Translation gives CAIRDASLGGTGELFF.

This chain joins TRBV5-1 and TRBJ2-1, with 7 bases that match TRBD1. The CDR3 sequence is 15 residues long. Germline CDR1 is SGHRS and CDR2 is YFSETQ. V lost 4 bases and J lost 2; bases outside the gene matches: 6. The CDR3 sequence: CASSRGTVPYNEQFF. CDR3 sequence (DNA): TGCGCCAGCAGCCGAGGGACAGTTCCCTACAATGAGCAGTTCTTC.

The genes are TRBV11-2 and TRBJ2-1; D remains ambiguous. Germline V gene lookup returns CDR1 SGHAT and CDR2 FQNNGV. The CDR3 has 13 residues. Deletions cut 0 bases from V and 9 bases from J, with 9 bases between. CDR3 bases: TGTGCCAGCAGCTTAGATCCCCCCGGTGAGCAGTTCTTC. It translates to CASSLDPPGEQFF. Complete variable domain (other parts from reference TRBV11-2 and TRBJ2-1): EAGVAQSPRYKIIEKRQSVAFWCNPISGHATLYWYQQILGQGPKLLIQFQNNGVVDDSQLPKDRFSAERLKGVDSTLKIQPAKLEDSAVYLCASSLDPPGEQFFGPGTRLTVL.

V gene TRBV6-6 combines with J gene TRBJ1-1; 7 bases agree with TRBD1. V was clipped by 4 bases and J by 8 bases; unmatched bases: 13. The CDR3 totals 15 residues. The germline CDR1 and CDR2 sequences are MNHNY and SVGAGI (reference sequence). CDR3 in amino acids: CASSSPDRQGTEAFF. For the CDR3, the DNA is TGTGCCAGCAGTTCCCCGGACAGGCAGGGAACAGAAGCTTTCTTT.

The chain employs TRBV5-4 and TRBJ2-3; 11 bases align to TRBD2. This CDR3 is 17 amino acids long. CDR1 is SGHNT, CDR2 YYREEE, per germline (reference sequence). With V trimmed by 2 bases and J by 4 bases, 9 bases remained unmatched. The CDR3 protein is CASSLTSGGFQADTQYF. CDR3 coding DNA: TGTGCCAGCAGCTTAACTAGCGGGGGTTTTCAAGCAGATACGCAGTATTTT.

The chain has TRBV7-2 and TRBJ2-5; 7 bases map to TRBD1. The junction had 6 bases not matched to a gene; V was cut back by 6 bases and J by 2 bases. This CDR3 spans 14 amino acids. Germline CDR1 is SGHTA and CDR2 is FQGNSA. The CDR3 DNA sequence: TGTGCCAGCAGAAACGGGACAGTTCAAGAGACCCAGTACTTC. This codes for CASRNGTVQETQYF.

V gene TRBV9 combines with J gene TRBJ2-2, with D maybe TRBD1 (5 bases). The CDR3 sequence is 14 residues long. Trimming pared 5 bases from V and 1 base from J, leaving 9 bases between. Germline CDR1 and CDR2: SGDLS and YYNGEE. As DNA, the CDR3 is TGTGCCAGCAGTCTAGGGGTGAACACCGGGGAGCTGTTTTTT. As protein: CASSLGVNTGELFF.

This clone has only a few counts. The chain combines TRBV29-1 with TRBJ2-2; D may be TRBD2 (5 bases). The V gene's germline CDR1 is SQVTM and CDR2 ANQGSEA. The CDR3 covers 12 residues. V shed 6 bases and J shed 1 base, with 6 bases lying between them. This chain's CDR3 is CSVAENTGELFF. The CDR3, as DNA: TGCAGCGTAGCGGAGAACACCGGGGAGCTGTTTTTT.

The chain couples TRBV2 to TRBJ2-3, with D perhaps matching TRBD1 (6 bases). The germline gives CDR1 SNHLY, CDR2 FYNNEI. The ends were cut back, 1 base at V and 3 bases at J, with 11 bases in the middle. CDR3 length: 15 residues. This CDR3 is CASSEGVGGTDTQYF. The CDR3 DNA reads as TGTGCCAGCAGTGAAGGGGTAGGGGGAACAGATACGCAGTATTTT.

This chain connects TRBV6-5 to TRBJ2-2; perhaps TRBD2 as D (6 bases). V shed 10 bases and J shed 0 bases, with 15 bases lying between them. CDR3 size: 15 residues. Germline assignment: CDR1 MNHEY and CDR2 SVGAGI. CDR3 loop: CATLRRGTNTGELFF. The CDR3 nucleotides read TGTGCCACCTTACGACGGGGGACGAACACCGGGGAGCTGTTTTTT.

This clone was detected a few times. This rearrangement joins TRBV6-6 to TRBJ2-7, with unresolved D. The V gene's germline CDR1 is MNHNY and CDR2 SVGAGI (reference sequence). The CDR3 covers 14 residues. Trimming left V 5 bases short and J 3 bases short, with 14 bases between. CDR3 in DNA: TGTGCCAGCAGTGTCTCTGCACAGCACTACGAGCAGTACTTC. Its protein is CASSVSAQHYEQYF.